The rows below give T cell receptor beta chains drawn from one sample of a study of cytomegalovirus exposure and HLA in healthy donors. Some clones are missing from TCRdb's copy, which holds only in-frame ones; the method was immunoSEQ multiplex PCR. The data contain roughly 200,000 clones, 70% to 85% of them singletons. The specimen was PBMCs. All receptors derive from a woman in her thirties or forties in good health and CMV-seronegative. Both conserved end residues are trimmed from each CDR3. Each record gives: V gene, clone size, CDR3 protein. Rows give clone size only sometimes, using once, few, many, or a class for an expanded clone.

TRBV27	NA	ASTGEQY
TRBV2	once	ASMGPLVRGLGYT
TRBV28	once	ASRVGGGRLRQDEQF
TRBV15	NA	ATSRVLGAYNEQF
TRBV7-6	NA	ASSTVSGGISGNTIY
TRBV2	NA	ATDRGETKNIQY
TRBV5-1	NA	ASSSPVAGTYGDTQY
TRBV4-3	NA	ASSQAGNSNEKLF
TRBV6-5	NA	ASSTDRPLQAF
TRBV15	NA	ATSSDRTGLTGELF
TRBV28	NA	ASSFQPGQASYEQY
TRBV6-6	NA	ASSRHGDRGDEQF
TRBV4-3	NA	ASSQEGTSYNEQF
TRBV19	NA	ASGRGPYNEQF